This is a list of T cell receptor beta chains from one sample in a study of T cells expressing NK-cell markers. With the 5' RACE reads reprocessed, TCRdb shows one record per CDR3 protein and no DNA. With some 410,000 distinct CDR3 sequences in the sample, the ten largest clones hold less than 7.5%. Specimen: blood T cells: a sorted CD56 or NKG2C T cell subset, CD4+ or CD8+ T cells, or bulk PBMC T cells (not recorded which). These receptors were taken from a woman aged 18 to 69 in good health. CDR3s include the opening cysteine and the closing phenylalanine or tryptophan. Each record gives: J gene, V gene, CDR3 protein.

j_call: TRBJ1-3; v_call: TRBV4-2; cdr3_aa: CASGLGNTIYF
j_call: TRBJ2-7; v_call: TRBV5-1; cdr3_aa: CASSSRDTYEQYF
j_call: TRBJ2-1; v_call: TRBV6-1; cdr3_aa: CASSEQYSSYNEQFF
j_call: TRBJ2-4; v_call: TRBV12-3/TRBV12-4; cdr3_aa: CASSPKGLAKNIQYF
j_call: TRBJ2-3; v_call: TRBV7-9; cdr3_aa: CASSTQPGSTDTQYF
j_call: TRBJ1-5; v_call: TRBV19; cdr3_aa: CASSIREGKPQHF
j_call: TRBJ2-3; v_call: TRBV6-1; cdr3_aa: CASNAGGQTDTQYF
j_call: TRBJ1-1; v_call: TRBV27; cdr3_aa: CASSPLHTEAFF
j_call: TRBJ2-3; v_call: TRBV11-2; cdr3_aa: CASSLEASGINFYTQYF
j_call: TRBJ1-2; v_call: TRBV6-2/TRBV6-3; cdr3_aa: CASSSNLFGYTF
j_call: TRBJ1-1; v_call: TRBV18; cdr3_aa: CASSPGINTEAFF
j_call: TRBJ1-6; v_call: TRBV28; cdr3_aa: CASSLLGNNSPLHF
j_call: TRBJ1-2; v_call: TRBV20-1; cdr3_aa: CSARTPTGTYGYTF
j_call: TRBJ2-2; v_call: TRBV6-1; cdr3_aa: CASRVQGAGTGELFF
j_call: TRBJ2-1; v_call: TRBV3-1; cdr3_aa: CASSQGKGGYNEQFF
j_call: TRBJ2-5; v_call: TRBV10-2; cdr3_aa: CASSETTPTSGGAFTQYF
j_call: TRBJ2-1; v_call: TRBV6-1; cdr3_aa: CASIEQISYNEQFF
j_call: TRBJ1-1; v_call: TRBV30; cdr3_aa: CAWRAKYTEAFF
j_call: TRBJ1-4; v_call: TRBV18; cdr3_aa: CASSPPAGDHEKLFF
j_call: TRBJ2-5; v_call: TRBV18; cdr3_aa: CASSQSTISGTQYF
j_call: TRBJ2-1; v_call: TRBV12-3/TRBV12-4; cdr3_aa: CASSRFAGGRYNEQFF
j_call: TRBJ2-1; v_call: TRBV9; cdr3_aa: CASSETGYNEQFF
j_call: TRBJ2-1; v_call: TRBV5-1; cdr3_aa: CASDSGYYNEQFF
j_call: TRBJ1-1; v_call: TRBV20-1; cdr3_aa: CSAPRGLLRDTEAFF
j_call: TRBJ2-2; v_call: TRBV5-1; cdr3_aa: CASSLQGHKNTGELFF
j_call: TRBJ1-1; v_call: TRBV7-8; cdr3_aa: CASSHRGQANTEAFF
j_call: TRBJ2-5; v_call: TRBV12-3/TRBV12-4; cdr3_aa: CASSQGARTEETQYF
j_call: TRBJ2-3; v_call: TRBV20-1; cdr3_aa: CSARASGGLGDTQYF
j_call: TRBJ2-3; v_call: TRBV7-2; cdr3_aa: CASSPEYLSTDTQYF
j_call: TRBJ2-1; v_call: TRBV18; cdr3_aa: CASSPPGGGEQFF
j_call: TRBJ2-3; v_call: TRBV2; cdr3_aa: CASSELEGTDTQYF
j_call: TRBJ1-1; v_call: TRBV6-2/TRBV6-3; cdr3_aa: CASSYALRDPEAFF
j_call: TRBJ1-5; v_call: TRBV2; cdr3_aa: CASSPGGLGQPQHF
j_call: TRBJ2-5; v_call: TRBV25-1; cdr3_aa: CASSEWLAGGPEETQYF
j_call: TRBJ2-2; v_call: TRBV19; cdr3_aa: CASKTLFWGNTGELFF
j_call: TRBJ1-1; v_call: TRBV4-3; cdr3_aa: CASSQEGQGHAEAFF
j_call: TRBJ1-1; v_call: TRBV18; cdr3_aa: CASSPQGSNTEAFF
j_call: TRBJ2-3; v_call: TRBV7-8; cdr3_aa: CASSGTSGRVGTDTQYF
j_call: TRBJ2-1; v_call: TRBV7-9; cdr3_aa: CASSLGTASYNEQFF
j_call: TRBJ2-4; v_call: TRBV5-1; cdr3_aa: CASNEGSKNIQYF
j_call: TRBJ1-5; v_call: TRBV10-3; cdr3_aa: CAISESGTGGNQPQHF
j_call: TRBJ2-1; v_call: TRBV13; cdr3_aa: CATPTSGGPYNEQFF